The rows below give T cell receptor beta chains drawn from one sample of a study of CD8 T cells in ankylosing spondylitis. TCRdb processed the 5' RACE reads anew with MiXCR; each CDR3 protein has one entry. Of around 340,000 distinct CDR3 sequences listed, about 15% were seen once; the top ten hold around 1%. The specimen sequenced was blood, either unsorted or a sorted T cell fraction (not recorded which). The receptors derive from a male donor with ankylosing spondylitis or in good health (not recorded which). The CDR3 runs from the conserved cysteine through the conserved F or W. A D gene is named only where the DNA matches it firmly. Size tells how often a clone was seen (once, few, many) or the class of an expanded clone, and some rows leave it out.

j_gene: TRBJ2-3
v_gene: TRBV20-1
abundance: .
d_gene: TRBD2
CDR3aa: CSARDHPGLAGGSTDTQYF
CDR3nt: TGCAGTGCTAGAGATCACCCTGGGCTAGCGGGAGGAAGCACAGATACGCAGTATTTT

j_gene: TRBJ2-1
v_gene: TRBV5-1
abundance: .
d_gene: .
CDR3aa: CASSLEDPTVNEQFF
CDR3nt: TGCGCCAGCAGCTTGGAGGACCCCACGGTCAATGAGCAGTTCTTC

j_gene: TRBJ2-7
v_gene: TRBV28
abundance: .
d_gene: .
CDR3aa: CASSRSGAGEYEQYF
CDR3nt: TGTGCCAGCAGTAGGAGTGGGGCCGGGGAGTACGAGCAGTACTTC

j_gene: TRBJ1-1
v_gene: TRBV5-1
abundance: .
d_gene: .
CDR3aa: CASSQGSTENTEAFF
CDR3nt: TGCGCCAGCAGTCAGGGTTCGACAGAGAACACTGAAGCTTTCTTT

j_gene: TRBJ1-5
v_gene: TRBV20-1
abundance: .
d_gene: .
CDR3aa: CSARGTPSNQPQHF
CDR3nt: TGCAGTGCTAGAGGAACACCTAGCAATCAGCCCCAGCATTTT

j_gene: TRBJ2-5
v_gene: TRBV28
abundance: many
d_gene: .
CDR3aa: CAVQGSGGQETQYF
CDR3nt: TGTGCCGTCCAAGGGAGCGGAGGACAAGAGACCCAGTACTTC

j_gene: TRBJ2-5
v_gene: TRBV7-2
abundance: .
d_gene: .
CDR3aa: CASSLSGPGTQYF
CDR3nt: TGTGCCAGCAGCTTATCTGGGCCAGGGACCCAGTACTTC

j_gene: TRBJ2-1
v_gene: TRBV18
abundance: .
d_gene: .
CDR3aa: CASSPPAGSNEQFF
CDR3nt: TGTGCCAGCTCACCACCCGCAGGTTCCAATGAGCAGTTCTTC

j_gene: TRBJ2-5
v_gene: TRBV5-1
abundance: few
d_gene: .
CDR3aa: CASSSGGEETQYF
CDR3nt: TGCGCCAGCAGCTCCGGAGGGGAAGAGACCCAGTACTTC

j_gene: TRBJ2-5
v_gene: TRBV12-3/TRBV12-4
abundance: few
d_gene: TRBD2
CDR3aa: CASRSDGGGEETQYF
CDR3nt: TGTGCCAGCAGGTCCGACGGGGGGGGGGAAGAGACCCAGTACTTC

j_gene: TRBJ2-1
v_gene: TRBV12-3/TRBV12-4
abundance: many
d_gene: TRBD1
CDR3aa: CASTRQGSYNEQFF
CDR3nt: TGTGCCAGCACTAGACAGGGGTCCTACAATGAGCAGTTCTTC

j_gene: TRBJ2-1
v_gene: TRBV5-1
abundance: few
d_gene: .
CDR3aa: CASSPAAGSPFF
CDR3nt: TGCGCCAGCAGCCCGGCAGCCGGGTCCCCGTTCTTC

j_gene: TRBJ1-2
v_gene: TRBV30
abundance: few
d_gene: .
CDR3aa: CAWGRVDYGYTF
CDR3nt: TGTGCCTGGGGCAGGGTAGACTATGGCTACACCTTC

j_gene: TRBJ2-3
v_gene: TRBV12-3/TRBV12-4
abundance: many
d_gene: TRBD1
CDR3aa: CASGVDRGRTDTQYF
CDR3nt: TGTGCCAGCGGAGTGGACAGGGGGCGCACAGATACGCAGTATTTT

j_gene: TRBJ2-3
v_gene: TRBV5-1
abundance: many
d_gene: .
CDR3aa: CASSLPGGTDTQYF
CDR3nt: TGTGCCAGCAGCTTACCCGGCGGCACAGATACGCAGTATTTT

j_gene: TRBJ2-1
v_gene: TRBV5-4
abundance: .
d_gene: .
CDR3aa: CASAGGIANEQFF
CDR3nt: TGTGCCTCCGCCGGGGGCATCGCCAATGAGCAGTTCTTC

j_gene: TRBJ1-1
v_gene: TRBV12-3/TRBV12-4
abundance: many
d_gene: .
CDR3aa: CASSLSHGIEAFF
CDR3nt: TGTGCCAGCAGTTTGTCTCACGGGATAGAAGCTTTCTTT

j_gene: TRBJ1-4
v_gene: TRBV6-1
abundance: .
d_gene: .
CDR3aa: CASSEGRQREKLFF
CDR3nt: TGTGCCAGCAGTGAAGGTCGGCAACGTGAAAAACTGTTTTTT

j_gene: TRBJ2-4
v_gene: TRBV25-1
abundance: few
d_gene: .
CDR3aa: CASSFDTAIQYF
CDR3nt: TGTGCCAGCAGTTTTGACACGGCCATTCAGTACTTC

j_gene: TRBJ2-1
v_gene: TRBV30
abundance: .
d_gene: .
CDR3aa: CAWTDGGSSYNEQFF
CDR3nt: TGTGCCTGGACTGACGGGGGAAGCTCCTACAATGAGCAGTTCTTC

j_gene: TRBJ1-4
v_gene: TRBV6-1
abundance: few
d_gene: .
CDR3aa: CATSDPQGLYEKLFF
CDR3nt: TGTGCCACCAGCGACCCACAGGGTCTTTATGAAAAACTGTTTTTT

j_gene: TRBJ2-1
v_gene: TRBV10-3
abundance: many
d_gene: .
CDR3aa: CASRGLNNEQFF
CDR3nt: TGTGCCTCCAGGGGACTAAATAATGAGCAGTTCTTC

j_gene: TRBJ2-3
v_gene: TRBV7-9
abundance: .
d_gene: .
CDR3aa: CASSPLRPADTQYF
CDR3nt: TGTGCCAGCAGCCCCCTTAGGCCTGCAGATACGCAGTATTTT

j_gene: TRBJ2-1
v_gene: TRBV3-1
abundance: .
d_gene: TRBD2
CDR3aa: CASSHAGTSGHNEQFF
CDR3nt: TGTGCCAGCAGCCACGCCGGGACTAGCGGTCACAATGAGCAGTTCTTC

j_gene: TRBJ2-5
v_gene: TRBV6-2/TRBV6-3
abundance: many
d_gene: .
CDR3aa: CASSSPIGETQYF
CDR3nt: TGTGCCAGCAGTTCTCCGATAGGGGAGACCCAGTACTTC

j_gene: TRBJ2-3
v_gene: TRBV5-4
abundance: .
d_gene: TRBD2
CDR3aa: CASSLAGARDTQYF
CDR3nt: TGTGCCAGCAGTTTGGCGGGAGCGAGAGATACGCAGTATTTT

j_gene: TRBJ2-5
v_gene: TRBV18
abundance: few
d_gene: .
CDR3aa: CASSPPAIPETQYF
CDR3nt: TGTGCCAGCTCACCACCTGCGATACCGGAGACCCAGTACTTC

j_gene: TRBJ2-1
v_gene: TRBV3-1
abundance: few
d_gene: .
CDR3aa: CASSPGTKTSYNEQFF
CDR3nt: TGTGCCAGCAGCCCCGGCACGAAAACTTCCTACAATGAGCAGTTCTTC

j_gene: TRBJ2-7
v_gene: TRBV28
abundance: .
d_gene: .
CDR3aa: CASSLGSGGWSSYEQYF
CDR3nt: TGTGCCAGCAGTTTAGGTAGTGGGGGCTGGAGCTCCTACGAGCAGTACTTC

j_gene: TRBJ1-1
v_gene: TRBV28
abundance: many
d_gene: .
CDR3aa: CASSSFREAFF
CDR3nt: TGTGCCAGCAGTTCTTTCCGGGAAGCTTTCTTT

j_gene: TRBJ1-6
v_gene: TRBV5-1
abundance: .
d_gene: .
CDR3aa: CASGKEYNSPLHF
CDR3nt: TGCGCCAGTGGGAAGGAATATAATTCACCCCTCCACTTT

j_gene: TRBJ2-4
v_gene: TRBV15
abundance: .
d_gene: .
CDR3aa: CATKSRDSAKNIQYF
CDR3nt: TGTGCCACCAAATCACGGGACTCCGCCAAAAACATTCAGTACTTC

j_gene: TRBJ2-7
v_gene: TRBV4-1
abundance: few
d_gene: TRBD2
CDR3aa: CASSQERLAGVYEQYF
CDR3nt: TGCGCCAGCAGCCAAGAGAGACTAGCGGGAGTCTACGAGCAGTACTTC

j_gene: TRBJ2-1
v_gene: TRBV5-1
abundance: few
d_gene: TRBD2
CDR3aa: CASSRVAGERNEQFF
CDR3nt: TGCGCCAGCAGCCGAGTGGCGGGAGAGAGGAATGAGCAGTTCTTC

j_gene: TRBJ1-2
v_gene: TRBV5-1
abundance: .
d_gene: .
CDR3aa: CASSLALGEGYTF
CDR3nt: TGCGCCAGCAGCTTGGCCCTGGGGGAGGGCTACACCTTC

j_gene: TRBJ1-4
v_gene: TRBV11-1
abundance: .
d_gene: TRBD1
CDR3aa: CTFCKRAGTVTTNEKLFF
CDR3nt: TGTACCTTCTGCAAGCGAGCCGGGACAGTCACAACTAATGAAAAACTGTTTTTT

j_gene: TRBJ2-3
v_gene: TRBV6-5
abundance: .
d_gene: .
CDR3aa: CASSYAGVSTGTQYF
CDR3nt: TGTGCCAGCAGTTACGCCGGCGTCAGCACAGGTACGCAGTATTTT

j_gene: TRBJ2-7
v_gene: TRBV7-8
abundance: .
d_gene: TRBD2
CDR3aa: CASSLAVLAGTTHSYEQYF
CDR3nt: TGTGCCAGCAGCTTAGCGGTACTAGCGGGAACCACCCACTCCTACGAGCAGTACTTC

j_gene: TRBJ2-4
v_gene: TRBV12-3/TRBV12-4
abundance: .
d_gene: TRBD1
CDR3aa: CASKQGDSTKNIQYF
CDR3nt: TGTGCCAGCAAACAGGGGGACTCGACCAAAAACATTCAGTACTTC

j_gene: TRBJ2-1
v_gene: TRBV6-5
abundance: .
d_gene: TRBD2
CDR3aa: CASSYSGAGGPSNEQFF
CDR3nt: TGTGCCAGCAGTTACTCTGGGGCGGGAGGGCCAAGTAATGAGCAGTTCTTC

j_gene: TRBJ1-5
v_gene: TRBV11-2
abundance: .
d_gene: .
CDR3aa: CASSLGSPSNQPQHF
CDR3nt: TGTGCCAGCAGTTTAGGAAGTCCTAGCAATCAGCCCCAGCATTTT

j_gene: TRBJ2-1
v_gene: TRBV6-5
abundance: few
d_gene: TRBD1
CDR3aa: CASSYSGDRARYNEQFF
CDR3nt: TGTGCCAGCAGTTACTCCGGGGACAGGGCACGGTATAATGAGCAGTTCTTC

j_gene: TRBJ1-3
v_gene: TRBV6-1
abundance: few
d_gene: .
CDR3aa: CASRLPGGSGNTIYF
CDR3nt: TGTGCCAGCAGGCTCCCCGGAGGCTCTGGAAACACCATATATTTT

j_gene: TRBJ2-7
v_gene: TRBV6-7
abundance: .
d_gene: TRBD2
CDR3aa: CASSWGLAKVYEQYF
CDR3nt: TGTGCCAGCAGTTGGGGACTAGCGAAGGTCTACGAGCAGTACTTC